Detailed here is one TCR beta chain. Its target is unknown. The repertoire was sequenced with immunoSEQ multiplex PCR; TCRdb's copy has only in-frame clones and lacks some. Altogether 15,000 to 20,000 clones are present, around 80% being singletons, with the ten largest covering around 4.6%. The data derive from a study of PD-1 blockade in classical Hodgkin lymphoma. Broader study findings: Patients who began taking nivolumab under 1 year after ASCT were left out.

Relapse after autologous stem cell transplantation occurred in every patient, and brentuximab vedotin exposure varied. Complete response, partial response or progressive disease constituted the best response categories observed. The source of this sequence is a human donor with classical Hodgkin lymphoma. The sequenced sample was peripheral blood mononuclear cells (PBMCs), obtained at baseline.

As DNA, the CDR3 is TGTGCCAGCAGCTTACCGGGGGTAACAGATACGCAGTATTTT. Translation: CASSLPGVTDTQYF. The rearrangement joins TRBV5-4 to TRBJ2-3; D possibly corresponds to TRBD2 (6 bases). This CDR3 region has 14 residues. In germline, CDR1 is SGHNT, CDR2 YYREEE (reference sequence). The germline V and J ends were trimmed by 2 bases and 3 bases, with 10 bases remaining between them.